One TCR beta chain is described in this entry. This record belongs to a study of blood T cell repertoires in COVID-19. As for the study in general: Samples taken during acute and convalescent COVID-19 were collected in the United States, Italy and Spain. PBMCs, B-cell-depleted T cells, or T cells were the source of the cDNA or gDNA that made up the material.

In the authors' methods: Reference gene primer amplification yielded estimated nucleated cell counts. TCRdb keeps only in-frame clones here, not all; method: immunoSEQ multiplex PCR. The V and J calls and the clone size are those of that table, but D and trimming were determined from the DNA. The sample has about 44,000 clones, approximately 88% seen once. The sequenced sample consisted of peripheral blood. The TCR comes from a woman aged 40 to 55 with acute or convalescent COVID-19.

The CDR3 loop is CASSKGQQETQYF. For the CDR3, the DNA is TGTGCCAGCAGCAAAGGACAGCAAGAGACCCAGTACTTC. The V gene is TRBV14, the J gene TRBJ2-5; TRBD1 is a possible D gene (6 bases). Germline CDR1 SGHDN, CDR2 FVKESK. CDR3 length: 13 residues. V was pared by 5 bases and J by 2 bases, with 9 bases between.